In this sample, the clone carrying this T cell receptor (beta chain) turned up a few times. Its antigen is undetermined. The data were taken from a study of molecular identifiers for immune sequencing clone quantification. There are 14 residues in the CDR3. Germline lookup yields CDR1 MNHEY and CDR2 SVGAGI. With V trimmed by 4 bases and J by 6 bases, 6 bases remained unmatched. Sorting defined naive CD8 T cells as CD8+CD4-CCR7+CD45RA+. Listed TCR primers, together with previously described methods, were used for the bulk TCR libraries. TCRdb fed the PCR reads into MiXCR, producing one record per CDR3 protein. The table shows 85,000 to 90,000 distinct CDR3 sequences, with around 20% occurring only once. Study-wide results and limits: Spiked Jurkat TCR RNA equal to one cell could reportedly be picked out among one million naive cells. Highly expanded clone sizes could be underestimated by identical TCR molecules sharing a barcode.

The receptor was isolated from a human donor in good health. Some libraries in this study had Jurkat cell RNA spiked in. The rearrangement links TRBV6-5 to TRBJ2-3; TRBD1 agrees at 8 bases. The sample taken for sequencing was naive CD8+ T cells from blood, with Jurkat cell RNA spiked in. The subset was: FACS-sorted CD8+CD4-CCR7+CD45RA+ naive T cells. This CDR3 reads CASSFGAGGDTQYF. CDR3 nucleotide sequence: TGTGCCAGCAGTTTCGGGGCAGGGGGCGATACGCAGTATTTT.